One and the same sample provided the 21 T cell receptor beta chains below, sequenced in a study of graft-versus-host responses after intestinal transplantation (dated by TCRdb to 2020 to 2022). Antigens for these TCRs are unknown. To prepare the library, the immunoSEQ multiplex PCR assay was applied. TCRdb mirrors the immuneACCESS table, restricted to in-frame sequences. Some clones are absent from its copies; in checked studies, under half trace to an unresolved V gene, and the reason for the others is unknown. For this sample the table gives approximately 86,000 clones, of which 75% to 95% were detected only once. Of the sample, about 0.1% is held by the ten largest clones. Interpreted using the paper, the time point label stands for: cells obtained before transplantation from donor or recipient. Material: unstimulated CD4+ T cells sorted from spleen or lymph node cells, obtained before intestinal transplant. All receptors come from a human donor who received an intestinal transplant.

This chain links TRBV30 with TRBJ1-1; 7 nucleotides line up with TRBD1. Germline CDR1 and CDR2: GTSNPN and SVGIG (reference sequence). Unmatched junction bases numbered 7, after V lost 8 bases and J lost 1 base. This CDR3 contains 13 residues. The CDR3 loop reads CAAYRGQNTEAFF. As DNA, the CDR3 is TGTGCCGCCTACAGGGGCCAGAACACTGAAGCTTTCTTT. The full variable domain, its missing parts supplied by reference TRBV30 and TRBJ1-1, is SQTIHQWPATLVQPVGSPLSLECTVEGTSNPNLYWYRQAAGRGLQLLFYSVGIGQISSEVPQNLSASRPQDRQFILSSKKLLLSDSGFYLCAAYRGQNTEAFFGQGTRLTVV.

The V and J genes are TRBV7-2 and TRBJ2-7, with TRBD1 matching over 10 bases. Unmatched junction bases numbered 6, after V lost 4 bases and J lost 6 bases. This CDR3 contains 14 residues. Looked up from germline, CDR1 is SGHTA and CDR2 is FQGNSA. The CDR3, as DNA: TGTGCCAGCAGCTCCAGACAGGGGGCGGGCGAGCAGTACTTC. Translating it yields CASSSRQGAGEQYF.

The chain recombines TRBV18 with TRBJ2-5, with D unresolved. Per the germline V gene, CDR1 is KGHSH and CDR2 is LQKENI. The CDR3 extends over 13 amino acids. The V end was cut by 1 base, the J end by 5 bases, with 8 bases between. CDR3 DNA: TGTGCCAGCTCACCACATCCCGGGGAGACCCAGTACTTC. Its translation is CASSPHPGETQYF.

The chain employs TRBV13 and TRBJ2-3, with a tentative D call TRBD1 (6 bases). This CDR3 region has 16 residues. With 2 bases removed from V and 6 bases from J, the gap between germline ends came to 18 bases. Germline-derived CDR1 and CDR2 are PRHDT and FYEKMQ (reference sequence). The CDR3 DNA reads as TGTGCCAGCAGCTTAAGGACAGTAGGTCGTTCGGATACGCAGTATTTT. Translation: CASSLRTVGRSDTQYF.

The chain joins TRBV5-1 to TRBJ2-7, with D possibly being TRBD2 (6 bases). The ends were cut back, 2 bases at V and 6 bases at J, with 15 bases in the middle. The CDR3 extends over 14 amino acids. CDR1 SGHRS and CDR2 YFSETQ come from the germline V gene. The CDR3 DNA follows: TGCGCCAGCAGCTTAACGAGGGACTCCCTCGAGCAGTACTTC. Protein: CASSLTRDSLEQYF.

This clone was detected a few times. This chain links TRBV7-9 with TRBJ2-4; D is possibly TRBD1 (5 bases). Germline V gene data show CDR1 as SEHNR and CDR2 as FQNEAQ (reference sequence). Trimming cost V 2 bases and J 6 bases, with 17 bases left between them. This CDR3 has 16 amino acids. The CDR3 is CASSLTITGLGNIQYF. The CDR3 DNA reads TGTGCCAGCAGCTTAACAATTACAGGTTTAGGAAACATTCAGTACTTC.

V is TRBV5-5 and J is TRBJ1-1; D uncertain. Trimming left V 0 bases short and J 8 bases short, with 11 bases between. Germline V gene data show CDR1 as SGHKS and CDR2 as YYEKEE (reference sequence). CDR3 size: 13 residues. The CDR3 nucleotides are TGTGCCAGCAGCTTGGCTGGGGAGGCGGAAGCTTTCTTT. Its protein product is CASSLAGEAEAFF.

The rearrangement uses TRBV5-1 and TRBJ2-1, with TRBD2 matching over 10 bases. Per germline, CDR1 SGHRS and CDR2 YFSETQ. With V trimmed by 0 bases and J by 4 bases, 10 bases remained unmatched. This CDR3 spans 18 amino acids. The CDR3 loop is CASSLAFGTSGVYNEQFF. The CDR3 DNA is TGCGCCAGCAGCTTGGCCTTCGGAACTAGCGGGGTTTACAATGAGCAGTTCTTC.

V is TRBV5-1 and J is TRBJ2-1, with a tentative D call TRBD2 (6 bases). V was shortened by 4 bases and J by 5 bases, with 22 bases between the two germline ends. Germline CDR1 is SGHRS and CDR2 is YFSETQ. This CDR3 region has 17 residues. The CDR3 sequence is CASSHYWLGGVNNEQFF. DNA of the CDR3: TGCGCCAGCAGCCATTATTGGCTGGGCGGGGTTAACAATGAGCAGTTCTTC.

This clone was seen more than once but under ten times. The V gene is TRBV2, the J gene TRBJ2-7; weak D call: TRBD1 (5 bases). Germline CDR1 and CDR2: SNHLY and FYNNEI. CDR3 length equals 14 residues. The V end lost 8 bases, the J end lost 2 bases, and 16 bases lay between the germline ends. CDR3 amino acids: CASERGLRAYEQYF. The CDR3 nucleotides read TGTGCCAGCGAGCGTGGCCTCAGGGCCTACGAGCAGTACTTC.

CDR3 DNA sequence: TGTGCCAGCAGCTTCCAACAGCCTAATTCACCCCTCCACTTT. Translating gives CASSFQQPNSPLHF. The genes are TRBV7-9 and TRBJ1-6; D ambiguous. The CDR3 has 14 amino acids. In germline, CDR1 is SEHNR, CDR2 FQNEAQ (reference sequence). The V end lost 3 bases, the J end lost 6 bases, and 9 bases lay between the germline ends.

The chain is built from TRBV7-2 and TRBJ2-7, with TRBD2 identical over 13 bases. From germline, CDR1 is SGHTA and CDR2 FQGNSA. CDR3 size: 18 residues. V shed 2 bases and J 0 bases; nucleotides not matched to a gene: 7. In nucleotides, the CDR3 is TGTGCCAGCAGCTTAATCCAGACTAGCGGGGGGTCCTCCTACGAGCAGTACTTC. It encodes CASSLIQTSGGSSYEQYF.

In nucleotides, the CDR3 is TGTGCCTGGAGGAGTGGTAGGGGGAACTATGGCTACACCTTC. Residues: CAWRSGRGNYGYTF. The rearrangement joins TRBV30 to TRBJ1-2; possible D gene TRBD1, 6 bases. Germline V CDR1 and CDR2: GTSNPN, SVGIG (reference sequence). V gave up 3 bases and J gave up 2 bases, with 13 bases separating them. The CDR3 spans 14 residues. Variable domain in full (rest from reference TRBV30 and TRBJ1-2): SQTIHQWPATLVQPVGSPLSLECTVEGTSNPNLYWYRQAAGRGLQLLFYSVGIGQISSEVPQNLSASRPQDRQFILSSKKLLLSDSGFYLCAWRSGRGNYGYTFGSGTRLTVV.

In nucleotides, the CDR3 is TGTGCCACCAGTCCCACTTCCACCGGGGAGCTGTTTTTT. Translated, it gives CATSPTSTGELFF. The chain carries TRBV15 and TRBJ2-2; no firm D call. This CDR3 has 13 amino acids. V gave up 6 bases and J gave up 4 bases, with 9 bases separating them. Per the germline V gene, CDR1 is LNHNV and CDR2 is YYDKDF (reference sequence).

V is TRBV4-3 and J is TRBJ1-1, with D perhaps TRBD1 (5 bases). Germline CDR1 LGHNA, CDR2 YSLEER. This CDR3 spans 16 amino acids. The V end was cut by 0 bases, the J end by 5 bases, with 16 bases between. The CDR3 DNA sequence: TGCGCCAGCAGCCAAGATAGGGCTGCCGGGGGAACTGAAGCTTTCTTT. This translates into CASSQDRAAGGTEAFF.

V is TRBV9 and J is TRBJ2-4, with 10 bases identical to TRBD2. This CDR3 has 16 amino acids. V was clipped by 2 bases and J by 0 bases; unmatched bases: 2. Germline V gene lookup returns CDR1 SGDLS and CDR2 YYNGEE. The CDR3 is CASSVSGGLAKNIQYF. The DNA for the CDR3 is TGTGCCAGCAGCGTTAGCGGGGGGCTAGCCAAAAACATTCAGTACTTC.

This chain uses TRBV5-1 with TRBJ2-2, with 7 positions matching TRBD1. The CDR3 runs to 16 residues. CDR1 SGHRS and CDR2 YFSETQ come from the germline V gene. The junction had 10 bases not matched to a gene; V was cut back by 3 bases and J by 5 bases. CDR3 in amino acids: CASSSGQGVKTGELFF. In DNA form, the CDR3 reads TGCGCCAGCAGCTCGGGTCAGGGGGTAAAAACCGGGGAGCTGTTTTTT. The entire variable domain, with the rest obtained from reference TRBV5-1 and TRBJ2-2, is as follows: KAGVTQTPRYLIKTRGQQVTLSCSPISGHRSVSWYQQTPGQGLQFLFEYFSETQRNKGNFPGRFSGRQFSNSRSEMNVSTLELGDSALYLCASSSGQGVKTGELFFGEGSRLTVL.

In its sample, this clone was seen once. The chain joins TRBV7-9 to TRBJ2-3; 14 bases align to TRBD2. The germline CDR1 and CDR2 sequences are SEHNR and FQNEAQ (reference sequence). V lost 3 bases, J lost 1 base, and 3 bases stayed unmatched. CDR3 length: 17 amino acids. CDR3 DNA sequence: TGTGCCAGCAGCTTCCAGGGACTAGCGGGGGGCACAGATACGCAGTATTTT. Its protein is CASSFQGLAGGTDTQYF.

The chain employs TRBV7-2 and TRBJ2-2; 10 nucleotides match TRBD1. The CDR3 covers 19 residues. The germline CDR1 and CDR2 sequences are SGHTA and FQGNSA. V lost 5 bases, J lost 4 bases, and 16 bases stayed unmatched. This CDR3 reads CASSGLGTGDFWGTGELFF. CDR3 coding DNA: TGTGCCAGCAGCGGACTGGGGACAGGGGATTTCTGGGGCACCGGGGAGCTGTTTTTT.

This chain connects TRBV13 to TRBJ1-6; TRBD1 is a possible D gene (5 bases). Germline lookup yields CDR1 PRHDT and CDR2 FYEKMQ (reference sequence). The CDR3 is 15 residues long. Between the trimmed V and J ends, which lost 6 bases and 7 bases, there was a span of 16 bases. CDR3 DNA sequence: TGTGCCAGCAGAACCTCGGGCAGGGCCAATTCACCCCTCCACTTT. Its translation: CASRTSGRANSPLHF.

This rearrangement joins TRBV18 to TRBJ1-1; D is ambiguous. Trimming removed 4 bases at V and 5 bases at J, with 20 bases between. The CDR3 length is 16 residues. Germline V gives CDR1 KGHSH, CDR2 LQKENI. The CDR3 sequence is CASSLETMSRVTEAFF. The CDR3 DNA reads TGTGCCAGCTCACTAGAAACCATGAGTCGGGTTACTGAAGCTTTCTTT.